Listed here is a single TCR beta chain. Its antigen is as yet unknown. The data stem from a study of T cell responses to AZD1222 COVID-19 vaccine. Whole-study findings and limits: Donors were mostly white British, more females; clonal diversity possibly underestimated. At study baseline, merely more than 5 AZD1222 recipients were seropositive.

Assay used: immunoSEQ multiplex PCR; TCRdb lists only in-frame clones, some missing. The data contain around 130,000 clones, approximately 90% of them seen just once; the ten biggest clones take up 2.5% to 3.5%. CDR3 size: 13 residues. V was cut by 1 base and J by 7 bases, with 14 bases left in between. The germline V gene has CDR1 SQVTM and CDR2 ANQGSEA. This chain connects TRBV29-1 to TRBJ2-7; TRBD2 might be the D (5 bases). The material was peripheral blood, obtained 28 days after the second AZD1222 dose. The sequence came from an adult who received the AZD1222 COVID-19 vaccine. CDR3 sequence (DNA): TGCAGCGTTGAAGGGAGGACCACGGGGGAGCAGTACTTC. Protein product: CSVEGRTTGEQYF.